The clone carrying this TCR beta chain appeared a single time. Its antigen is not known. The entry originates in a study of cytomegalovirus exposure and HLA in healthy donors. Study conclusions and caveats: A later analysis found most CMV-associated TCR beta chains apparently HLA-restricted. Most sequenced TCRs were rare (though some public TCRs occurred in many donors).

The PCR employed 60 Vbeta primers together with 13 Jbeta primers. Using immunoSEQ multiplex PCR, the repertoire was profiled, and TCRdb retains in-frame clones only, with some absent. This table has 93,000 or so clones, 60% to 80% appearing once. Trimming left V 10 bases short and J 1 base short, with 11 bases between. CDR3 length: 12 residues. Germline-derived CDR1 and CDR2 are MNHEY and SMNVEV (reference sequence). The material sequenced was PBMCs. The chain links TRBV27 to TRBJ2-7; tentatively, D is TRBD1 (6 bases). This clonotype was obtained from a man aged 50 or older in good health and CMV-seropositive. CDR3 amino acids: CATGTSSYEQYF. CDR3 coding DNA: TGTGCCACCGGGACAAGTTCCTACGAGCAGTACTTC.